These 15 T cell receptor beta chains share one sample of origin, sequenced in a study of control samples from healthy donors and cancer patients. Method: immunoSEQ multiplex PCR; TCRdb's copy keeps in-frame clones and lacks some. This sample has some 40,000 clones; around 94% occur once, and the top ten carry 20% to 30%. Sequences were obtained from blood. The receptor set was obtained from a man between 60 and 75 years old in good health.

This chain uses TRBV7-9 with TRBJ2-5; D is ambiguous. Germline CDR1 SEHNR, CDR2 FQNEAQ (reference sequence). V was cut by 11 bases and J by 3 bases, with 4 bases left in between. This CDR3 has 9 residues. The CDR3 spells CASEETQYF. As DNA, the CDR3 is TGTGCCTCCGAAGAGACCCAGTACTTC. Together with reference TRBV7-9 and TRBJ2-5, the CDR3 gives the full variable domain: DTGVSQNPRHKITKRGQNVTFRCDPISEHNRLYWYRQTLGQGPEFLTYFQNEAQLEKSRLLSDRFSAERPKGSFSTLEIQRTEQGDSAMYLCASEETQYFGPGTRLLVL.

In DNA form, the CDR3 reads TGTGCCATCAGTGACTCTGGGGCCAACGTCCTGACTTTC. Its protein product is CAISDSGANVLTF. The chain is built from TRBV10-3 and TRBJ2-6; D gene ambiguous. CDR3 length equals 13 residues. Germline CDR1 ENHRY, CDR2 SYGVKD. V was pared by 3 bases and J by 0 bases, with 0 bases between.

Here the CDR3 reads CAWSDHGLVRTGELFF. CDR3 DNA sequence: TGTGCCTGGAGCGACCACGGACTAGTAAGAACCGGGGAGCTGTTTTTT. The chain combines TRBV30 with TRBJ2-2; 7 nucleotides line up with TRBD2. CDR1 GTSNPN and CDR2 SVGIG come from the germline V gene (reference sequence). This CDR3 region has 16 residues. V shed 3 bases, J shed 5 bases, and the junction held 12 bases outside the gene matches.

This rearrangement joins TRBV10-3 to TRBJ1-2, with a tentative D call TRBD1 (5 bases). Trimming removed 2 bases at V and 1 base at J, with 5 bases between. Germline V CDR1 and CDR2: ENHRY, SYGVKD. The CDR3 is 13 amino acids. The CDR3 bases are TGTGCCATCAGTGAGAGGGGTAACTATGGCTACACCTTC. Residues: CAISERGNYGYTF.

V is TRBV6-4 and J is TRBJ1-5; TRBD1 agrees at 8 bases. Trimming cost V 3 bases and J 1 base; bases outside gene matches: 5. Germline CDR1 reads MRHNA; CDR2 reads SNTAGT. The CDR3 sequence is 16 residues long. CDR3 DNA: TGTGCCAGCAGTGAGATGGGGGACAGGAGCAATCAGCCCCAGCATTTT. Translated, it gives CASSEMGDRSNQPQHF.

The chain has TRBV4-1 and TRBJ2-1; 9 bases line up with TRBD1. CDR1 and CDR2 from the germline V gene are MGHRA and YSYEKL. This CDR3 comprises 16 residues. With 0 bases clipped from V and 7 bases from J, the junction kept 7 bases outside the gene matches. The CDR3 sequence is CASSQDEGQGYNEQFF. The CDR3 DNA sequence: TGCGCCAGCAGCCAAGATGAGGGACAGGGATATAATGAGCAGTTCTTC.

The chain is built from TRBV28 and TRBJ1-3, with D perhaps TRBD1 (6 bases). V was pared by 3 bases and J by 0 bases, with 9 bases between. Germline assignment: CDR1 MDHEN and CDR2 SYDVKM. The CDR3 is made up of 15 amino acids. The CDR3 reads CASSFRGTSGNTIYF. The CDR3 DNA is TGTGCCAGCAGTTTCAGGGGCACCTCTGGAAACACCATATATTTT.

This clone was picked up a small number of times. The chain is built from TRBV6-2 or TRBV6-3 and TRBJ1-1; tentative D call: TRBD1 (5 bases). Trimming pared 5 bases from V and 8 bases from J, leaving 9 bases between. This CDR3 has 11 amino acids. Germline V lookup: CDR1 MNHEY, CDR2 SVGEGT. The CDR3 DNA reads TGTGCCAGCAGTATCCGGACAGAAGCTTTCTTT. This codes for CASSIRTEAFF.

The chain links TRBV12-5 to TRBJ2-5; D ambiguous. Trimming took off 5 bases at V and 5 bases at J, with 9 bases between the two ends. CDR3 length equals 12 residues. Germline lookup yields CDR1 LGHNT and CDR2 FRNRAP. Here the CDR3 DNA reads TGTGCTAGTGGTCAAGGTATGGAGACCCAGTACTTC. Residues: CASGQGMETQYF.

The chain has TRBV10-3 and TRBJ2-1; D ambiguous. This CDR3 comprises 18 residues. Germline CDR1 ENHRY, CDR2 SYGVKD. The V and J ends lost 0 bases and 3 bases respectively, with 18 bases between them. Here the CDR3 DNA reads TGTGCCATCAGTGAGTCCTCCTCTCCACCGCCGTACTACAATGAGCAGTTCTTC. This encodes CAISESSSPPPYYNEQFF.

The chain has TRBV6-5 and TRBJ1-2, with unresolved D. The CDR3 sequence is 16 residues long. V was cut by 0 bases and J by 7 bases, with 18 bases left in between. Germline-derived CDR1 and CDR2 are MNHEY and SVGAGI. The CDR3 here is CASSYSPRDFLGGYTF. The CDR3 DNA is TGTGCCAGCAGTTACTCCCCACGTGACTTCCTAGGTGGCTACACCTTC.

The chain combines TRBV6-6 with TRBJ2-4; unclear D gene. The germline V gene has CDR1 MNHNY and CDR2 SVGAGI (reference sequence). The germline V and J ends were trimmed by 6 bases and 0 bases, with 15 bases remaining between them. This CDR3 is 16 amino acids long. CDR3 residues: CASSATSSLAKNIQYF. The CDR3 bases are TGTGCCAGCAGCGCGACCTCATCGCTAGCCAAAAACATTCAGTACTTC.

The chain recombines TRBV21-1 with TRBJ2-1; the table gives TRBD2 as D, unverified against the DNA. TRBV21-1 has pseudogene status. The CDR3 contains 11 residues. CDR3 bases: TGTGCCAGTCCGACGGAGGATGAGCAGTTCTTC. Its translation is CASPTEDEQFF.

The V call is TRBV12-2, the J call TRBJ2-7; no check of the table's D call, TRBD2, against the DNA was made. TRBV12-2 is a pseudogene. CDR3 length: 16 amino acids. CDR3 DNA sequence: TGTGCAAGTCGCTTAGCTCGGTCCCGGGAGGGCCACGAGCAGTACTTC. It is translated as CASRLARSREGHEQYF.

This rearrangement joins TRBV9 to TRBJ2-5, with a possible D match to TRBD1 (6 bases). Germline values: CDR1 SGDLS, CDR2 YYNGEE. This CDR3 comprises 14 residues. Trimming removed 0 bases from V and 7 bases from J, with 13 bases in between. The CDR3 reads CASSVGDTRGTQYF. In DNA, the CDR3 is TGTGCCAGCAGCGTAGGAGATACCAGGGGGACCCAGTACTTC.